This T cell receptor beta chain is drawn from a study of relationships among human T cell subsets. Findings and limits, study-wide: Some CD4+CD8+ double-positive cells may remain after bead sorting.

The J segment lost 2 bases and the V segment lost 0 bases, leaving 8 bases of the junction unmatched. The V gene's germline CDR1 is MNHNS and CDR2 SASEGT. The CDR3 totals 18 residues. CD8+ T cells were isolated by anti-CD4 multisort bead depletion, then anti-CD8 bead selection. A remark on this clonotype: Its target is not known.

From mRNA, alpha and beta CDR3 regions were amplified using semiquantitative ARM-PCR. In ARM-PCR, communal superprimers followed tagged nested gene-specific primers for exponential amplification. Nested primers were removed by exonuclease before the second PCR round. MiXCR, run by TCRdb on the multiplex PCR reads, gives a single entry per CDR3 protein. The repertoire holds under 6,500 distinct CDR3 sequences, around two thirds seen once, with 57% in the top ten. The rearrangement joins TRBV6-1 to TRBJ2-5; 11 bases match TRBD1. What was sequenced was CD8+ T cells sorted from blood. The clonotype comes from a man aged 35 to 55 in good health. The CDR3 here is CASSEALFGQGAQETQYF. The CDR3 DNA follows: TGTGCCAGCAGTGAAGCGCTTTTCGGACAGGGGGCTCAAGAGACCCAGTACTTC.